Sequencing of this TCR beta chain was carried out in a study of cytomegalovirus exposure and HLA in healthy donors (dated by TCRdb to the late 2010s). In terms of the full investigation: According to an earlier analysis of 450 to 650 of the donors, 150 million to 200 million T cells yielded 117 million unique TCR beta sequences and 250 to 350 Gb of sequence data. An early release that covered more than 550 HLA-typed donors contained about 290 gigabases of sequencing data and about 93 million unique TCR sequences. Of the roughly 410 genotyped donors, over 80% were placed in the genetic ancestry cluster associated with self-reported Caucasian donors. The study aimed to test whether cataloging public T cell receptors could reveal signatures of past pathogen exposure. The T cell repertoires of 666 subjects were profiled by immunosequencing and related to cytomegalovirus serostatus. In addition to the first cohort of approximately 670 subjects, a separate validation cohort of 120 different subjects was used. High-throughput TCR immunosequencing, statistical association of individual TCRs with disease status, and machine learning were combined to predict cytomegalovirus infection status. A later analysis re-examined previously published TCR beta repertoires from just over 650 donors and added high-resolution HLA genotyping to investigate patterns of TCR occurrence. The later analysis used no new phenotypic data to find candidate immune exposures, relying instead on TCR beta sequences and their occurrence across donors. In an earlier analysis of roughly 580 of the donors, high-throughput TCR beta sequencing was used to judge whether each TCR beta V gene segment behaved as functional or pseudogenic. Donor age, sex, ethnicity and CMV serostatus were compiled together with the repertoire data. In a later genetic analysis, genome-wide SNP genotypes for about three fifths of the 666 donors were used, and that subset was treated as a discovery cohort. Every repertoire in the discovery cohort had been generated on one and the same sequencing platform. HLA typing covered class I and class II loci at four-digit resolution. The number of typed donors differed by locus: about 629-630 for A, B, C, DRB1 and DQB1; 500 to 550 for DQA1; approximately 610 for DPA1; and roughly 450 for DPB1. Several DR-DQ haplotypes were treated as single units for association and clustering because of strong linkage in the cohort. Among approximately 370 genotyped donors of the cohort, an average of around 250,000 unique TCR beta nucleotide sequences was sequenced per donor, of which about 19% were non-productive. Overall study outcomes, separate from this receptor: CMV serostatus was the only immune exposure information available for the cohort. In vitro tests confirmed that a few of the cytomegalovirus-associated TCR beta chains recognize cytomegalovirus antigens. Correlated functional status among segregating V segments might reflect linkage disequilibrium, but an unknown experimental factor could not be ruled out. Across donors, most TCR sequences were observed very rarely, whereas some public TCRs were present in many individuals. The authors suggested that the approach could potentially be generalized to other disease states and immunological phenotypes. This cohort had only TCR beta chains sequenced, and the lack of alpha or paired-chain data limited which features could be detected. The sequencing pipeline was judged likely to have produced a cluster of highly shared sequence variants as a technical artifact. In an earlier analysis of under 600 of the donors, most TCR beta V segments were observed in productive rearrangements about 90% or about 30% of the time, broadly matching IMGT annotations. In a later analysis, HLA-associated TCR beta chains showed more clonal expansion and lower generation probabilities than non-associated chains that were equally common. Because HLA typing was missing for some donors at each locus, association tests included only the typed subset. A later analysis found that most CMV-associated TCR beta chains appeared HLA-restricted, with HLA associations seemingly driven largely by CMV exposure. Assigning TCR associations to individual alleles was difficult when HLA alleles, especially DR and DQ, strongly co-occurred. According to a later genetic analysis, donors in an Asian-associated ancestry cluster had fewer N-insertions in productive TCRs than the approximately 710-donor mean. Because counts were too low, seventeen rarely observed V segments, including chromosome 9 orphons, were left out of the earlier analysis of several hundred of the donors. At a false discovery rate of 0.05, a later analysis linked 16,951 TCR beta sequences to specific HLA alleles. In the study, some 180 TCR beta chains were listed as associated with cytomegalovirus. In both the original and validation cohorts, the classifier was reported to diagnose cytomegalovirus status with high specificity and sensitivity. A later genetic analysis associated a missense DCLRE1C variant with V-gene and J-gene trimming of TCR beta chains, and an independent cohort replicated the association. A later analysis found that TCR association rates varied across HLA loci, with DRB1 alleles showing the most associated TCRs and HLA-C alleles the fewest. Several of the top co-occurrence clusters appeared to be linked to parvovirus B19, influenza, CMV and Epstein-Barr virus, according to a later analysis. A further reported finding was that TCR beta sequences accurately predicted the HLA-A and HLA-B alleles for most subjects in the first cohort. Roughly uniform sequencing depth across donors was assumed in presence/absence analyses, although this assumption may not hold.

In total, 666 healthy bone marrow donors made up the cohort. At the time of sampling, every cohort member was nominally healthy, though immune exposures that went unrecorded were likely present. The donor tested CMV seronegative and was one of the 352 seronegative cohort members. A peripheral blood sample was provided by each donor, and peripheral blood mononuclear cells were used for TCR beta sequencing. Genomic DNA extraction from the blood cell samples was performed with the Qiagen DNeasy Blood Extraction Kit. Points on this clone: Its specific antigen is unknown. Base quality data are lacking; no much larger clone is found one base away.

The method behind the library was the immunoSEQ multiplex PCR assay. For the multiplex PCR, a mixture combining 60 forward primers for TCR Vbeta segments and 13 reverse primers for TCR Jbeta segments was used. The CDR3 region of rearranged TCR beta genes was amplified from genomic DNA by a multiplex PCR assay. Amplified TCR beta libraries were sequenced as 87-base-pair reads on the Illumina HiSeq System. Regarding the original processing steps: Across the 670 or so repertoires, a later analysis counted approximately 83 million unique TCR beta chains, some 11 million of which were shared by at least two donors. A nearest-neighbor algorithm error-corrected the raw reads and collapsed the reads into unique sequences, merging closely related sequences to remove PCR and sequencing errors. CDR3 sequences were aligned to IMGT reference sequences to assign V, D and J gene segments. For a sequence to be retained, a match of at least six nucleotides to both a V gene segment and a J gene segment was required. A rearrangement was called productive if the CDR3 had no stop codons and remained in frame with V and J, and every other rearrangement was called non-productive. CDR3 was defined by IMGT convention, running from the second conserved V-encoded cysteine to the conserved J-encoded phenylalanine. Sequences without an unambiguous match to a single V gene segment were excluded from the earlier analysis of about 600 of the donors. An earlier analysis of almost 600 of the donors classified V segments as functional when productive rearrangements were above 56.7% and as segregating when the standard deviation between donors was above 5%. A statistical classification framework was built for diagnosing cytomegalovirus status from the catalog of TCR beta chain sequences. In a later analysis, TCR nucleotide sequences were compared against IMGT/GENE-DB human TR gene sequences so that V and J genes could be assigned. Using the TCRdist pipeline, a later analysis assigned CDR3 sequences along with most-parsimonious VDJ recombination scenarios. In a later analysis, every TCR beta chain was defined by the combination of its CDR3 amino acid sequence and its V-gene family, and reads without a unique V-gene family were dropped. A later analysis removed several hundred highly shared, low-generation-probability nucleotide sequences to deal with suspected cross-contamination and a sequencing artifact. For each public chain, a later analysis derived a clonal expansion index from normalized ranks of inferred template counts within each repertoire. Generation probabilities in a later analysis came from a VDJ recombination model fitted to out-of-frame rearrangements, and those results were checked against IGoR. In a later analysis, hypergeometric tests were used to score TCR-TCR, TCR-HLA and TCR-CMV co-occurrence, with a repertoire-size bias correction applied to TCR pairs. False discovery rates were estimated in a later analysis by permuting HLA or CMV assignments 20 times. In a later analysis, co-occurring TCRs were grouped with DBSCAN, and TCRdist sequence similarity was added when clustering was performed within HLA-allele-positive subsets. Repertoires with fewer than 30,000 or more than 120,000 public chains, plus five repertoires with anomalous nucleotide sharing, were excluded from co-occurrence clustering. This immuneACCESS table, as held by TCRdb, lists in-frame sequences with V and J called but not all clones. Of the missing ones, under half trace to an unresolved V gene in checked studies; the others have no known cause. Clonal size and the V and J genes are those of that table, whereas D and trimming came from the DNA. In this sample the table shows more than 130,000 clones, over 70% of which occur a single time. Around 4.9% of the sample belongs to the ten largest clones.

The receptor's source is a male donor in good health and CMV-seronegative. The material sequenced was PBMCs.

The encoded CDR3 is CASSPRGGGIPGNEQFF. At the DNA level, the sequence is TGTGCCAGCAGCCCCAGAGGGGGAGGGATCCCCGGAAATGAGCAGTTCTTC. The chain was built from TRBV7-9 and TRBJ2-1; possibly the D gene is TRBD2, per 7 matching bases. From the cysteine through the phenylalanine, the CDR3 covers 17 amino acids. Here the CDR3 DNA is all that survives: 51 bases in frame from base 1. V sheds 5 bases and J sheds 7 bases, leaving 24 bases between their ends. The germline V gene (reference sequence) provides CDR1 SEHNR and CDR2 FQNEAQ.